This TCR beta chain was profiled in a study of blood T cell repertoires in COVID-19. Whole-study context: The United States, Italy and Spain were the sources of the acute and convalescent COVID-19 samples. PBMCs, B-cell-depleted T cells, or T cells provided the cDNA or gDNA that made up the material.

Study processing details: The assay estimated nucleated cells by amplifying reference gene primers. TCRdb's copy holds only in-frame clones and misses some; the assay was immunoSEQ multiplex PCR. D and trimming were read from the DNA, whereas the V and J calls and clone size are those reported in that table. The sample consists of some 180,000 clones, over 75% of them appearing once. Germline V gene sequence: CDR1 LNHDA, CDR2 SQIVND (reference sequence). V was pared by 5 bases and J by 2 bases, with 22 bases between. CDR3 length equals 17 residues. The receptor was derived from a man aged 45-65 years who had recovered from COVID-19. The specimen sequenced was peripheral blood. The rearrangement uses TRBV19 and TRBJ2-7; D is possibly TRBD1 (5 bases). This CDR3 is CASSYRFTLDSPYEQYF. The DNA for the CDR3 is TGTGCCAGTAGTTATCGTTTTACGTTAGACAGTCCCTACGAGCAGTACTTC.